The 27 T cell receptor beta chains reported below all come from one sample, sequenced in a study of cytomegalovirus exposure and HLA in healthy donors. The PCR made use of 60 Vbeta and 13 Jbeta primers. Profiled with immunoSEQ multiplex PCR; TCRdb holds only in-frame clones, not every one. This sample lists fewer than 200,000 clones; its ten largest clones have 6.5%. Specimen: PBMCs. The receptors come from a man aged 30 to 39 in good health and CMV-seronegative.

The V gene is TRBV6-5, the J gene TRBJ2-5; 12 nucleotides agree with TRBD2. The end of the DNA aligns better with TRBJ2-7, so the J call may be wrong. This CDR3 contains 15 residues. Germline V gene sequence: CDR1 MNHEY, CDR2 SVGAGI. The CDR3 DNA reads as TGTGCCAGCAGGGCTAGCGGGGGGGGTGTTTACGAGCAGTACTTC. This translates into CASRASGGGVYEQYF.

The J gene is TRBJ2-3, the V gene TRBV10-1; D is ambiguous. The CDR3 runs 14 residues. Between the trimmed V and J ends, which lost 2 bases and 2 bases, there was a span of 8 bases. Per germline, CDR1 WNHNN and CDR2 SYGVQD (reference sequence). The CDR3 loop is CASSELPTTDTQYF. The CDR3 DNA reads TGCGCCAGCAGTGAGCTACCCACCACAGATACGCAGTATTTT.

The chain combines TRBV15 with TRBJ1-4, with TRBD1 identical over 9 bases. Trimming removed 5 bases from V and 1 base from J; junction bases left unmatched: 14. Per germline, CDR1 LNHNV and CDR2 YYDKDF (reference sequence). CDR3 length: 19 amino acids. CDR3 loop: CATSASRDRVLGTNEKLFF. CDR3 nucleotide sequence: TGTGCCACCAGCGCAAGCCGGGACAGGGTTCTAGGAACTAATGAAAAACTGTTTTTT.

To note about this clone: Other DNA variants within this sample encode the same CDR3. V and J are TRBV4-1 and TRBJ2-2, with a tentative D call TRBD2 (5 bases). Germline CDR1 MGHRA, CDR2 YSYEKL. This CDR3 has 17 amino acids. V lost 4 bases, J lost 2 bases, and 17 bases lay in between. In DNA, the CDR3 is TGCGCCAGCAGCCGGGGTTGGGGAGAGATAAACACCGGGGAGCTGTTTTTT. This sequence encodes CASSRGWGEINTGELFF.

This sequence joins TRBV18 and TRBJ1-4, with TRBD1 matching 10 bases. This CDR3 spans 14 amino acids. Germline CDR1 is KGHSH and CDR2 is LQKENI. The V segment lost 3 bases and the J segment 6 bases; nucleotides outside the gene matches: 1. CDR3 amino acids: CASSPGTGDEKLFF. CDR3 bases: TGTGCCAGCTCACCCGGGACAGGGGATGAAAAACTGTTTTTT.

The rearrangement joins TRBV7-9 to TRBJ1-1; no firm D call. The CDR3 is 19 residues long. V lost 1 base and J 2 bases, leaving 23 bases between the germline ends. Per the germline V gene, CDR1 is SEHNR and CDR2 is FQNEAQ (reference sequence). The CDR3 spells CASSLGHGDAGRPNTEAFF. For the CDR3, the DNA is TGTGCCAGCAGCTTAGGTCACGGGGATGCCGGCAGACCAAACACTGAAGCTTTCTTT.

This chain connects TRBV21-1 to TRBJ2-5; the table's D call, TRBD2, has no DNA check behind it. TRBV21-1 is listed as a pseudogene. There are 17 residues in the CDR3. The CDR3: CASSKALFGGGGRTQYF. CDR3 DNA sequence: TGTGCCAGCAGCAAAGCGCTTTTCGGGGGAGGGGGGCGGACCCAGTACTTC.

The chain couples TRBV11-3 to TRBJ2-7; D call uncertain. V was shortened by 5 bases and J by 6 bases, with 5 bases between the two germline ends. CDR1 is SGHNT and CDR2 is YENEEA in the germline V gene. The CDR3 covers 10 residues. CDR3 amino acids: CASSGPEQYF. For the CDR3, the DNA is TGTGCCAGCAGCGGCCCCGAGCAGTACTTC.

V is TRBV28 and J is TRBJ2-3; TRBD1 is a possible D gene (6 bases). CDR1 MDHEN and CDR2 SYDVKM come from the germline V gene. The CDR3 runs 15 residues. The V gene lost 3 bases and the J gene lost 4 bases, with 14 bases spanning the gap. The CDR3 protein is CASSLDSQVADTQYF. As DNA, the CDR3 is TGTGCCAGCAGTTTGGACAGTCAGGTTGCAGATACGCAGTATTTT.

The chain's CDR3 is CASSSTQGADEQYF. The CDR3 coding sequence is TGTGCCAGCAGCTCCACACAGGGGGCCGACGAGCAGTACTTC. The chain has TRBV7-8 and TRBJ2-7; 9 bases map to TRBD1. The CDR3 is made up of 14 amino acids. CDR1 SGHVS and CDR2 FQNEAQ come from the germline V gene. With V trimmed by 4 bases and J by 5 bases, 6 bases remained unmatched.

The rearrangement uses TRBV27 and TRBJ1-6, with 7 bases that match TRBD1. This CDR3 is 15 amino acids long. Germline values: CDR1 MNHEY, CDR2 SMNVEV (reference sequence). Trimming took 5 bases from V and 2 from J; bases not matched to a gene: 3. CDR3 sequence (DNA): TGTGCCAGCAGTCCGGGACAGACCTATAATTCACCCCTCCACTTT. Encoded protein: CASSPGQTYNSPLHF.

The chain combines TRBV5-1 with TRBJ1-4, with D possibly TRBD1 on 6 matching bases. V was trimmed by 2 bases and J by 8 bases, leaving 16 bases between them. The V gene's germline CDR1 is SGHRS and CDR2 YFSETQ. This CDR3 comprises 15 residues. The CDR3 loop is CASSFLGGEEEKLFF. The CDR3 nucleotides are TGCGCCAGCAGCTTCCTAGGGGGGGAGGAGGAAAAACTGTTTTTT.

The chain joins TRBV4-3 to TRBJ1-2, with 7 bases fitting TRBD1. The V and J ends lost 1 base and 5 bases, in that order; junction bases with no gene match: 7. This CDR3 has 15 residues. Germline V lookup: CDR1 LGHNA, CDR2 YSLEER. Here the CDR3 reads CASSQVVTRGYGYTF. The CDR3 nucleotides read TGCGCCAGCAGCCAAGTCGTTACCAGGGGGTATGGCTACACCTTC.

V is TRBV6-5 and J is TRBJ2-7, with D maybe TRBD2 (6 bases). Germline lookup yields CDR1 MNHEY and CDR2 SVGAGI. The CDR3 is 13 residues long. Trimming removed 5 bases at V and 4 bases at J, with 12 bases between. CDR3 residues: CASSPGLSYEQYF. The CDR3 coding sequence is TGTGCCAGCAGTCCGGGACTCAGTTACGAGCAGTACTTC.

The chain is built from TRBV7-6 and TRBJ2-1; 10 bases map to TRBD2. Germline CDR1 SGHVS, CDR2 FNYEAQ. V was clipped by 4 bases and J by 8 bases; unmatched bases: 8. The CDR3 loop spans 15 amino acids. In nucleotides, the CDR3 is TGTGCCAGCAGCTCTCCTAGCGGGAGCATCTATGAGCAGTTCTTC. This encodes CASSSPSGSIYEQFF.

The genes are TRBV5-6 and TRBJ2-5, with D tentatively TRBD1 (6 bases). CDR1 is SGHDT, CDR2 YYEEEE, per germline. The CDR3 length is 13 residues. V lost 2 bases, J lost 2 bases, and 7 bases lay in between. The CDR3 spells CASSFTGQETQYF. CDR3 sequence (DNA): TGTGCCAGCAGCTTCACAGGGCAAGAGACCCAGTACTTC.

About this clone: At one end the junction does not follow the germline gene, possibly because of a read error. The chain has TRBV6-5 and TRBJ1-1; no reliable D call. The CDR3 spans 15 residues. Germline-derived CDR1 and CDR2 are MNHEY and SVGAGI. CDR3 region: CVSSYSGRLNTEAFF. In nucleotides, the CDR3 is TGTGTCAGCAGTTACTCCGGGAGATTGAACACTGAAGCTTTCTTT.

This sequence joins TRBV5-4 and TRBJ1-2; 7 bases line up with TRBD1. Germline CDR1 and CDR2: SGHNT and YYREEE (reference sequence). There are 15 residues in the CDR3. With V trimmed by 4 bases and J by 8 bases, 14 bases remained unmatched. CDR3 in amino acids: CASSPVGGQLGGYTF. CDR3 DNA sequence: TGTGCCAGCAGCCCCGTAGGGGGCCAATTGGGCGGCTACACCTTC.

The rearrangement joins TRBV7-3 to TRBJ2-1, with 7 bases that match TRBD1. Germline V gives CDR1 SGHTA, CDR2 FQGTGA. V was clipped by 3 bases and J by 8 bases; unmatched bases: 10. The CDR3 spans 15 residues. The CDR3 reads CASSFPGQRKDEQFF. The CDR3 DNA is TGTGCCAGCAGCTTCCCGGGACAGAGGAAGGATGAGCAGTTCTTC.

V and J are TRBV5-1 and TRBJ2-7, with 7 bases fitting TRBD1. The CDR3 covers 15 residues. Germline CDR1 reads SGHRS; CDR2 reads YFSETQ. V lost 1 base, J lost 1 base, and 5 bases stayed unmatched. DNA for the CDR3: TGCGCCAGCAGCTTGTGGCAGGGGGATTCCTACGAGCAGTACTTC. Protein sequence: CASSLWQGDSYEQYF.

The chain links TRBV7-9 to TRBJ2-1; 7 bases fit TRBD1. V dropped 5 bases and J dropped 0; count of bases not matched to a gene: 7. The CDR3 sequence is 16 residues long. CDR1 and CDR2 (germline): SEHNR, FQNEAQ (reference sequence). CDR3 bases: TGTGCCAGCAGCCTAGAGACAGGGAGCTCCTACAATGAGCAGTTCTTC. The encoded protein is CASSLETGSSYNEQFF.

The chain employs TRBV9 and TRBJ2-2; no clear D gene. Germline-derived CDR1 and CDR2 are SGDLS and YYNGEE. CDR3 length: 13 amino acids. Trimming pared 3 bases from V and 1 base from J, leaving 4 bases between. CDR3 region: CASSDMNTGELFF. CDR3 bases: TGTGCCAGCAGCGACATGAACACCGGGGAGCTGTTTTTT.

The CDR3 region has the DNA TGTGCCAGCAGCCCTGACTGGGCAGATACGCAGTATTTT. Translated, it gives CASSPDWADTQYF. The chain employs TRBV7-9 and TRBJ2-3; D uncertain. Trimming removed 5 bases at V and 4 bases at J, with 10 bases between. The CDR3 spans 13 residues. CDR1 and CDR2 from the germline V gene are SEHNR and FQNEAQ (reference sequence).

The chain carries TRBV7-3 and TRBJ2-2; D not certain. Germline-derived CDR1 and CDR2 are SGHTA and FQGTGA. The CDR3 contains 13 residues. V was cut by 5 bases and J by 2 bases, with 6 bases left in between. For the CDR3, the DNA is TGTGCCAGCAGCCCAAAAAACACCGGGGAGCTGTTTTTT. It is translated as CASSPKNTGELFF.

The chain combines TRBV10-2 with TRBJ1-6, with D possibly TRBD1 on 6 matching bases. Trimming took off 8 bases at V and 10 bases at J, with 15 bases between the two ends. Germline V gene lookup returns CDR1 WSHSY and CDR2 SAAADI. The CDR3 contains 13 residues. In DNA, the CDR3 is TGCGCCAGCTGGGGGCAGGAGAACTCACCCCTCCACTTT. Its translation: CASWGQENSPLHF.

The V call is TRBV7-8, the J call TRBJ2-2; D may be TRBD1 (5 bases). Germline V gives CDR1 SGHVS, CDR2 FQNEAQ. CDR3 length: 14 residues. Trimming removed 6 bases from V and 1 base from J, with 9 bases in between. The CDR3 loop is CASRKQGNTGELFF. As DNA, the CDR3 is TGTGCCAGCAGGAAGCAGGGGAACACCGGGGAGCTGTTTTTT.

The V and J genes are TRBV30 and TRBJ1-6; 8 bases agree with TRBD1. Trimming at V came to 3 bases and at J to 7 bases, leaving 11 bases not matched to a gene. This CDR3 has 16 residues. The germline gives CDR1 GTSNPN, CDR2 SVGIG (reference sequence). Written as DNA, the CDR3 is TGTGCCTGGAGGGACAGGGATAATACTAAAAATTCACCCCTCCACTTT. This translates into CAWRDRDNTKNSPLHF.